This TCR beta chain is drawn from a study of blood T cell repertoires in COVID-19. Study context: T cells, B-cell-depleted T cells, or PBMCs supplied cDNA or gDNA.

Sequencing was performed with immunoSEQ multiplex PCR; in TCRdb, only in-frame clones are kept and a portion is missing. Found here are 160,000 or so clones, around 89% of them singletons; the top ten hold about 6.6%. V was clipped by 7 bases and J by 3 bases; unmatched bases: 3. The CDR3 is 13 amino acids. Germline values: CDR1 LNHDA, CDR2 SQIVND (reference sequence). The chain uses TRBV19 and TRBJ2-5, with TRBD2 matching 9 bases. The clonotype originates from a woman in her forties or fifties who had recovered from COVID-19. The sequenced sample was PBMCs or T cells enriched from blood (not recorded which). For the CDR3, the DNA is TGTGCCAGTATGTCTAGCGGGGAAGAGACCCAGTACTTC. The encoded protein is CASMSSGEETQYF.